This T cell receptor beta chain emerged from a study of cytomegalovirus exposure and HLA in healthy donors. Study-wide results and limits: The listing of about 150 TCR beta chains classed them as cytomegalovirus-associated.

With regard to this clone: What it recognizes is unknown.

Everyone who donated was a healthy bone marrow donor. Donors were ostensibly healthy at sampling, although undocumented immune exposures were probable. PCR involved 60 Vbeta and 13 Jbeta primers. Libraries were prepared by immunoSEQ multiplex PCR; TCRdb keeps only in-frame clonotypes and omits some of them. The table gives tens of thousands of clones; the top ten clones make up roughly 4.8% of it. The TCR originated in a man aged 25-40 years in good health and CMV-seropositive. Sequencing was performed on PBMCs.

CDR3 amino acids: CASNTPGQGRSPLHF. In DNA, the CDR3 is TGTGCCAGCAACACACCGGGACAGGGGCGCTCACCCCTCCACTTT. The rearrangement joins TRBV13 to TRBJ1-6; 10 bases are a match to TRBD1. Germline V gene lookup returns CDR1 PRHDT and CDR2 FYEKMQ (reference sequence). V shed 7 bases, J shed 10 bases, and the junction held 10 bases outside the gene matches. The CDR3 consists of 15 residues.